The count of the clone carrying this T cell receptor beta chain is one. A read error may be the cause here, since a much bigger clone is one base away. Since the CDR3 does not end with the conserved phenylalanine or tryptophan, this likely comes from a read error. TCRdb processed the reads anew with MiXCR; each CDR3 protein has one entry. The top ten hold roughly 2.8% of the sample, which has 680,000 or so distinct CDR3 sequences, 35% seen once. These data belong to a study of T cell repertoires in cytomegalovirus infection. The CDR3 sequence is 15 residues long. Germline-derived CDR1 and CDR2 are SGHRS and YFSETQ. With 0 bases clipped from V and 7 bases from J, the junction kept 5 bases outside the gene matches.

Sample: PBMCs. The chain uses TRBV5-1 and TRBJ2-1; TRBD1 matches 9 bases. The clonotype originates from a human donor in good health (CMV status not recorded). Some clones in this sample may be carry-over from other donors' samples. CDR3 amino acids: CASSLDGQGLNEQFL. The CDR3 nucleotides read TGCGCCAGCAGCTTGGACGGACAGGGGCTGAATGAGCAGTTCTTA.